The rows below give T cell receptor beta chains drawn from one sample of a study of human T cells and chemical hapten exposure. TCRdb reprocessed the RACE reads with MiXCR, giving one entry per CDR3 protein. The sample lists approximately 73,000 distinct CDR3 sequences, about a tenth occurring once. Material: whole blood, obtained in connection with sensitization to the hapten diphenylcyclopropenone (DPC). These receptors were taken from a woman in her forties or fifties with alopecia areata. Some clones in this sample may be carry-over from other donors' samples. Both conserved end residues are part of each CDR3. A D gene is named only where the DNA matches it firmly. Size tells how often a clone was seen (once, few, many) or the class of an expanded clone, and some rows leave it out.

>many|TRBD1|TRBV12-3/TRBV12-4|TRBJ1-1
CASSTGGGTEAFF
TGTGCCAGCAGTACAGGGGGTGGAACTGAAGCTTTCTTT
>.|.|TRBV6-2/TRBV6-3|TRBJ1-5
CASTSRGQGFSIQPQHF
TGTGCCAGCACTTCTAGAGGCCAGGGGTTTTCGATTCAGCCCCAGCATTTT
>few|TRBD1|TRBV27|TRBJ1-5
CASSLYRGQQPQHF
TGTGCCAGCAGTTTATACAGGGGCCAACAGCCCCAGCATTTT
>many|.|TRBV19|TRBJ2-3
CASREADTQYF
TGTGCCAGCCGCGAGGCGGATACGCAGTATTTT
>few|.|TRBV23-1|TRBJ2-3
CASSHSYRGAEWPDTQYF
TGCGCCAGCAGTCATTCCTATCGGGGGGCTGAATGGCCAGATACGCAGTATTTT
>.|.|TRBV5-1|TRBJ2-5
CASSSGEEAQYF
TGCGCCAGCAGCTCAGGGGAGGAGGCCCAGTACTTC
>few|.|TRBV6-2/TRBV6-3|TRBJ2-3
CASSLTRSTDTQYF
TGTGCCAGCAGCCTGACTAGAAGCACAGATACGCAGTATTTT
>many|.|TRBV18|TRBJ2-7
CASSPRRERLNEQYF
TGTGCCAGCTCACCCCGGCGAGAGAGGCTAAACGAGCAGTACTTC
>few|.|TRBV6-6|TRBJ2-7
CASSYEGGSYEQYF
TGTGCCAGCAGTTACGAGGGGGGATCCTACGAGCAGTACTTC
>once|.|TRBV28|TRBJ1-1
CASRDSHTEAFF
TGTGCCAGCAGGGACAGCCACACTGAAGCTTTCTTT
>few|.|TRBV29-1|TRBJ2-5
CSVETRVPETQYF
TGCAGCGTGGAAACAAGGGTTCCAGAGACCCAGTACTTC
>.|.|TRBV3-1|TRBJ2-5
CASSQDPGMETQYF
TGTGCCAGCAGCCAAGATCCGGGTATGGAGACCCAGTACTTC
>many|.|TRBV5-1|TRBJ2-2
CASSRTEGLGELFF
TGCGCCAGCAGCCGGACTGAGGGACTCGGGGAGCTGTTTTTT
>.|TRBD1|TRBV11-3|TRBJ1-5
CASSLRGPVYYQPQHF
TGTGCCAGCAGCTTAAGGGGGCCTGTTTACTATCAGCCCCAGCATTTT
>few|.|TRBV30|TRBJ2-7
CAWSWNQGLSGGEQYF
TGTGCCTGGAGTTGGAACCAGGGACTGTCCGGAGGGGAGCAGTACTTC
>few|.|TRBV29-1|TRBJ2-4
CSVRDTKNIQYF
TGCAGCGTCCGGGACACCAAAAACATTCAGTACTTC
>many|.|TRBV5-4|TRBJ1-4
CASSRRDTDEKLFF
TGTGCCAGCAGCCGCCGGGACACCGATGAAAAACTGTTTTTT
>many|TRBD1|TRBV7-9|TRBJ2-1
CASAGQGTYNEQFF
TGTGCCAGCGCAGGACAGGGAACCTACAATGAGCAGTTCTTC
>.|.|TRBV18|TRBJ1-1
CASSPPGVGREAFF
TGTGCCAGCTCACCACCGGGAGTCGGGCGTGAAGCTTTCTTT
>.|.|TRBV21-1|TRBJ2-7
CASSIPGTGSKGTYEQYF
TGTGCCAGCAGCATCCCCGGGACAGGGAGTAAGGGGACCTACGAGCAGTACTTC
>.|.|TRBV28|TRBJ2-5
CASTKKGETQYF
TGTGCCAGCACCAAGAAAGGGGAGACCCAGTACTTC
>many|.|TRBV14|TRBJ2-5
CASSQDSGKGTIQETQYF
TGTGCCAGCAGCCAAGATTCTGGAAAAGGGACAATTCAAGAGACCCAGTACTTC
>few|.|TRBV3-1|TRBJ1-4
CASSPRGQSNEKLFF
TGTGCCAGCAGCCCCAGAGGCCAGTCTAATGAAAAACTGTTTTTT
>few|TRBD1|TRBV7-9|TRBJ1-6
CASSLAGQGSNSPLHF
TGTGCCAGCAGCTTGGCGGGACAGGGAAGCAATTCACCCCTCCACTTT
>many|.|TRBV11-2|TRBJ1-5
CASSFGSSGGSNQPQHF
TGTGCCAGCAGCTTCGGATCGTCGGGGGGCAGCAATCAGCCCCAGCATTTT
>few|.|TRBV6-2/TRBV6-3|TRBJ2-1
CASSYPGTAREQFF
TGTGCCAGCAGTTACCCCGGGACTGCCCGTGAGCAGTTCTTC
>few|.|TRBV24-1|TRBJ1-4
CATSDGAPNEKLFF
TGTGCCACCAGTGACGGGGCGCCTAATGAAAAACTGTTTTTT
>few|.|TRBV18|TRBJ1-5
CASSPGGRNSNQPQHF
TGTGCCAGCTCACCAGGCGGCAGGAATAGCAATCAGCCCCAGCATTTT
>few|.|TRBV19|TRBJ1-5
CASTRPGLQPQHF
TGTGCCAGCACCCGCCCGGGGCTTCAGCCCCAGCATTTT
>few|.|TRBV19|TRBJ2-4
CASSTRRGKVKNIQYF
TGTGCCAGTAGTACCCGGAGGGGAAAAGTCAAAAACATTCAGTACTTC
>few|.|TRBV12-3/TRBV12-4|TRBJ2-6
CASSDSRSGANVLTF
TGTGCCAGCAGTGACAGTCGGTCTGGGGCCAACGTCCTGACTTTC
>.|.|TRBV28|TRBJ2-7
CATRTGNREQYF
TGTGCCACCCGGACGGGAAATCGCGAGCAGTACTTC
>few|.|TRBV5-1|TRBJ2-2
CASSSTQNTGELFF
TGCGCCAGCAGCTCTACACAGAACACCGGGGAGCTGTTTTTT
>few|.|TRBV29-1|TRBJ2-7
CSVGTFSYEQYF
TGCAGCGTTGGGACATTTTCCTACGAGCAGTACTTC
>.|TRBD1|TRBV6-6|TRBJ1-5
CASSATGVRNQPQHF
TGTGCCAGCAGTGCTACAGGGGTTCGCAATCAGCCCCAGCATTTT
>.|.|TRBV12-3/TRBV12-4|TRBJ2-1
CASSLALGRNNEQFF
TGTGCCAGCAGCTTAGCCCTGGGGAGAAACAATGAGCAGTTCTTC
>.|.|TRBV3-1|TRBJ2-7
CASSRRGIAYEQYF
TGTGCCAGCAGCCGGCGCGGGATAGCCTACGAGCAGTACTTC
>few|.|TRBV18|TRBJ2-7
CASSPVDRSYEQYF
TGTGCCAGCTCCCCCGTTGACCGGTCCTACGAGCAGTACTTC
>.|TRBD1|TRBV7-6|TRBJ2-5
CASSLAGTGEQRETQYF
TGTGCCAGCAGCTTAGCCGGGACAGGGGAACAAAGAGAGACCCAGTACTTC
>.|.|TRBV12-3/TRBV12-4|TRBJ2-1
CASARLGYNEQFF
TGTGCCAGCGCCCGGCTAGGATACAATGAGCAGTTCTTC
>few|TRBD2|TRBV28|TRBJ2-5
CASSKGRVAGQETQYF
TGTGCCAGCAGCAAAGGTCGAGTAGCGGGACAAGAGACCCAGTACTTC
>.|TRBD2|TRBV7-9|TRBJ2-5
CASSLQAGGGETQYF
TGTGCCAGCAGCCTACAAGCGGGAGGAGGAGAGACCCAGTACTTC
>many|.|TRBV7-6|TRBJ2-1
CASSTGFHEQFF
TGTGCCAGCAGCACCGGATTCCATGAGCAGTTCTTC
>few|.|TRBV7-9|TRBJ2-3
CASSLLGDTQYF
TGTGCCAGCAGCTTGCTTGGGGATACGCAGTATTTT
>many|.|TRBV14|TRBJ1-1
CASSQVFGATEAFF
TGTGCCAGCAGCCAAGTTTTCGGGGCCACTGAAGCTTTCTTT
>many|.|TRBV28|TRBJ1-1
CASSFLPQNTEAFF
TGTGCCAGCAGTTTTCTCCCCCAGAACACTGAAGCTTTCTTT
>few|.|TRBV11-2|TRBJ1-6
CASSATAGSASPLHF
TGTGCCAGCAGCGCTACGGCGGGCTCGGCCTCACCCCTCCACTTT
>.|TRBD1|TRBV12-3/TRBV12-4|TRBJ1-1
CASSLRAGTGGEAFF
TGTGCCAGCAGTTTAAGGGCGGGGACAGGGGGAGAAGCTTTCTTT
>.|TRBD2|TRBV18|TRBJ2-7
CASKLAGLNEQYF
TGTGCCAGTAAACTAGCGGGACTCAACGAGCAGTACTTC
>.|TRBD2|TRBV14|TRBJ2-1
CASSQDSGLAAYNEQFF
TGTGCCAGCAGCCAAGATTCCGGACTAGCTGCATACAATGAGCAGTTCTTC
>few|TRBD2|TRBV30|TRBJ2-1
CAWRRRGLAGGEQFF
TGTGCCTGGAGGAGGAGGGGACTAGCGGGAGGTGAGCAGTTCTTC
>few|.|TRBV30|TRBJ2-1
CAWGRSYNEQFF
TGTGCCTGGGGCCGGTCCTACAATGAGCAGTTCTTC